This T cell receptor (beta chain) was retrieved from a study of shared clonotypes between healthy human individuals. Study-wide results and caveats: It was expected that sequencing depth would affect clonotype sharing among donors.

Using immunoSEQ multiplex PCR, the repertoire was profiled, and TCRdb retains in-frame clones only, with some absent. Among hundreds of thousands of clones listed, roughly four fifths were seen once. Germline CDR1 SGHNT, CDR2 YYREEE (reference sequence). The CDR3 spans 15 residues. J was trimmed by 8 bases and V by 4 bases; bases with no gene match: 5. As regards this clone: Its antigen is currently unknown.

Healthy and HIV-negative, the adult donors had no recent acute infections or vaccinations. The study drew all its donors from Caucasian adults living in Nashville, Tennessee. Genomic DNA from unsorted samples was obtained from 83 million or so PBMCs (per sample). The receptor comes from a woman between 35 and 50 years old in good health. Some clones in this sample may be carry-over from other donors' samples. Sequenced sample: PBMCs. The genes are TRBV5-4 and TRBJ2-1; 14 bases align to TRBD2. CDR3 region: CASSPGLAGVYEQFF. In DNA, the CDR3 is TGTGCCAGCAGCCCGGGACTAGCGGGAGTTTATGAGCAGTTCTTC.